Listed below are T cell receptor beta chains from one sample, sequenced in a study of vaccination and CD4 T cells after COVID-19. MiXCR was run by TCRdb on the PCR reads, yielding one entry per CDR3 protein. Found here are about 7,700 distinct CDR3 sequences, around 38% of them singletons; the top ten hold approximately 37%. These receptors have no identified antigens. Sequencing was performed on CD4+ T cells from blood, cultured in vitro. The receptor source for this set is a human donor in good health. Both conserved end residues are part of each CDR3. D genes are given only for firm matches. Part of the rows lack a size; the others show once, few, many or a class for expanded clones.

CDR3nt | CDR3aa | abundance | v_gene | d_gene | j_gene
TGCGCCAGCAGCTTGGAGACAGGGGACACTGAAGCTTTCTTT | CASSLETGDTEAFF | NA | TRBV5-1 | TRBD1 | TRBJ1-1
TGTGCCAGTAGTATAGTTTACTTTTGGGGGGCGAGTGACGGCTACACCTTC | CASSIVYFWGASDGYTF | NA | TRBV19 | NA | TRBJ1-2
TGTGCCAGCAGTTCAATAGCGGGGGGGAGTACCGGGGAGCTGTTTTTT | CASSSIAGGSTGELFF | NA | TRBV27 | TRBD2 | TRBJ2-2
TGTGCCACCAGCAAATCGAAGGGACAGGGGAACTATGGCTACACCTTC | CATSKSKGQGNYGYTF | few | TRBV15 | TRBD1 | TRBJ1-2
TGTGCCAGTAGTATAGGGAAAGGCAGGCTCAGCAATCAGCCCCAGCATTTT | CASSIGKGRLSNQPQHF | few | TRBV19 | NA | TRBJ1-5
TGCGCCAGCAGCCCGGGGAGGACGAGGGGCTACAATGAGCAGTTCTTC | CASSPGRTRGYNEQFF | NA | TRBV5-1 | NA | TRBJ2-1
TGCGCCAGCAGCCCGACCGGGACAGTGACCCAGTACTTC | CASSPTGTVTQYF | NA | TRBV4-1 | TRBD1 | TRBJ2-5
TGTGCCAGCAGTTTAAGGATCCAGGGCAATCAGCCCCAGCATTTT | CASSLRIQGNQPQHF | NA | TRBV12-3/TRBV12-4 | NA | TRBJ1-5
TGTGCCAGTAGTTCCAGGGGCATCTCTGGAAACACCATATATTTT | CASSSRGISGNTIYF | NA | TRBV19 | NA | TRBJ1-3
TGTGCCAGCAGCCCCCGGGCGTTCGAGCAGTACTTC | CASSPRAFEQYF | NA | TRBV7-2 | NA | TRBJ2-7
TGTGCCAGCAGCCTATTATTGGGGCCCCATGTGGGCTACACCTTC | CASSLLLGPHVGYTF | NA | TRBV7-9 | NA | TRBJ1-2
TGTGCCAGCAGTTACGTCGGACGGGATTCACCCCTCCACTTT | CASSYVGRDSPLHF | NA | TRBV6-5 | NA | TRBJ1-6
TGTGCCAGCAGTGAAGCTCAATCCGTTTACGAGCAGTACTTC | CASSEAQSVYEQYF | NA | TRBV6-1 | NA | TRBJ2-7
TGTGCCAGCAGTGAACGGTGGGCGGTCAGGAAACTCCACTTT | CASSERWAVRKLHF | NA | TRBV2 | NA | TRBJ1-6
TGTGCCAGCAGTTGGGACAGGGCTGGCTACACCTTC | CASSWDRAGYTF | NA | TRBV2 | TRBD1 | TRBJ1-2
TGTGCCTGGTTCCCGGGACAGTTTAACACTGAAGCTTTCTTT | CAWFPGQFNTEAFF | NA | TRBV30 | TRBD1 | TRBJ1-1
TGTGCCAGTCACCCACAGGTTTTCGGCACTGAAGCTTTCTTT | CASHPQVFGTEAFF | NA | TRBV5-4 | NA | TRBJ1-1
TGTGCCAGCAGCTTAGGAGGTCCTTATCGCTACACCTTC | CASSLGGPYRYTF | few | TRBV7-2 | NA | TRBJ1-2
TGCAGTGCTAAACCCGGGACAGGGAATTCACCCCTCCACTTT | CSAKPGTGNSPLHF | medium-sized | TRBV20-1 | TRBD1 | TRBJ1-6
TGTGCCAGCAGACCCAGGGGGACCTGGAATTCACCCCTCCACTTT | CASRPRGTWNSPLHF | few | TRBV6-1 | TRBD1 | TRBJ1-6
TGTGCCAGCAGTGGACTAGCGGGGGGGCTGGTTCACAATGAGCAGTTCTTC | CASSGLAGGLVHNEQFF | NA | TRBV28 | TRBD2 | TRBJ2-1
TGTGCCAGCCTGGGACAGAACACCGGGGAGCTGTTTTTT | CASLGQNTGELFF | NA | TRBV6-2/TRBV6-3 | NA | TRBJ2-2
TGCAGCGTTCTTGGGGCCGGTGAGCAGTTCTTC | CSVLGAGEQFF | NA | TRBV29-1 | NA | TRBJ2-1
TGTGCCAGCAGCTTAGAGGTCGGGTCAGGGAGTCGAAACACCATATATTTT | CASSLEVGSGSRNTIYF | NA | TRBV7-8 | NA | TRBJ1-3
TGTGCCACCGACTCGGGGAACACTGAAGCTTTCTTT | CATDSGNTEAFF | NA | TRBV25-1 | NA | TRBJ1-1
TGCGCCAGCAGCCCCCTGGCGGGACAGCTGTACGAGCAGTACTTC | CASSPLAGQLYEQYF | NA | TRBV4-1 | NA | TRBJ2-7
TGTGCCAGTAGTATAGCCAACAAGGATGAGCAGTTCTTC | CASSIANKDEQFF | NA | TRBV19 | NA | TRBJ2-1
TGCAGCGTGGGGGACAGCCTGTACTACGAGCAGTACTTC | CSVGDSLYYEQYF | NA | TRBV29-1 | TRBD1 | TRBJ2-7
TGTGCCAGCAGTGGAGGACAGGGGGCAGATCAGCCCCAGCATTTT | CASSGGQGADQPQHF | few | TRBV6-1 | TRBD1 | TRBJ1-5
TGTGCCAGCAGCTTAGGAGGGGGCTGGAACACCGGGGAGCTGTTTTTT | CASSLGGGWNTGELFF | few | TRBV7-2 | TRBD1 | TRBJ2-2
TGCGCCAGCAGTGCCACACTAGCGGGAGGCGGGGGAGATACGCAGTATTTT | CASSATLAGGGGDTQYF | few | TRBV10-1 | TRBD2 | TRBJ2-3
TGCAGTCCCGAGGGGGGGAACACTGAAGCTTTCTTT | CSPEGGNTEAFF | NA | TRBV20-1 | NA | TRBJ1-1
TGTGCCACCGGGACTCAAACTTATAATGAGCAGTTCTTC | CATGTQTYNEQFF | NA | TRBV6-1 | NA | TRBJ2-1
TGTGCCAGCAGCCCCCCCTTGCGGGAGAATCCCAGGGGCGAGCAGTACTTC | CASSPPLRENPRGEQYF | NA | TRBV7-8 | NA | TRBJ2-7
TGTGCCAGCAGTGGGAATCTTGCTAATTCACCCCTCCACTTT | CASSGNLANSPLHF | few | TRBV28 | NA | TRBJ1-6
TGTGCCAGCAGTCGACCCAGGGGAGAGCAAGAGACCCAGTACTTC | CASSRPRGEQETQYF | NA | TRBV12-3/TRBV12-4 | NA | TRBJ2-5
TGTGCCAGCAGTGAAAGAAACCCGAATCAGCCCCAGCATTTT | CASSERNPNQPQHF | few | TRBV6-1 | NA | TRBJ1-5
TGTGCCAGCAGCCGCGGACTAGCGGGTACCAGCTCCTACGAGCAGTACTTC | CASSRGLAGTSSYEQYF | NA | TRBV12-3/TRBV12-4 | TRBD2 | TRBJ2-7
TGTGCTAGTGGCGGGGGGGTCTCCTACAATGAGCAGTTCTTC | CASGGGVSYNEQFF | NA | TRBV12-5 | TRBD2 | TRBJ2-1
TGCAGTGCTAGAGATTGGAAAAGGGTGGCTGTTAGCACAGATACGCAGTATTTT | CSARDWKRVAVSTDTQYF | few | TRBV20-1 | NA | TRBJ2-3
TGTGCCAGCAGCTTACACAGCGAGACCGGGGAGCTGTTTTTT | CASSLHSETGELFF | few | TRBV7-9 | NA | TRBJ2-2
TGTGCCAGCAGCCCACAGTGGGGGACTGATTCACCCCTCCACTTT | CASSPQWGTDSPLHF | NA | TRBV14 | NA | TRBJ1-6
TGTGCCAGCAGCTTGGTGGGGCGCCCCCAAGAGACCCAGTACTTC | CASSLVGRPQETQYF | NA | TRBV5-4 | NA | TRBJ2-5
TGCAGTGCTAGAGGAAGCGGGAGGGCCTCAGATACGCAGTATTTT | CSARGSGRASDTQYF | few | TRBV20-1 | TRBD2 | TRBJ2-3
TGCAGTGCTAGAAACCGACAGGGAGGGGAGGAGACCCAGTACTTC | CSARNRQGGEETQYF | few | TRBV20-1 | NA | TRBJ2-5
TGTGCCAGCTCTTACACCGGGACGGTGGATCAGCCCCAGCATTTT | CASSYTGTVDQPQHF | NA | TRBV18 | NA | TRBJ1-5
TGCAGTGCCGTCCCGGGACAGGCGGTAGAGCAGTACTTC | CSAVPGQAVEQYF | NA | TRBV20-1 | TRBD1 | TRBJ2-7
TGTGCCGGTAGCGACAGGGCGGGGGATAACTATGGCTACACCTTC | CAGSDRAGDNYGYTF | NA | TRBV19 | TRBD1 | TRBJ1-2
TGTGCCAGCAGTAAACAGGGAATTAGCAATCAGCCCCAGCATTTT | CASSKQGISNQPQHF | few | TRBV6-1 | NA | TRBJ1-5